This record concerns one TCR beta chain sequence. The target antigen is unknown. The CDR3 end falls 3 residues outside the read, so it is completed with the germline J gene. Profiling relied on immunoSEQ multiplex PCR, and the TCRdb table lists in-frame clones only, not all of them. The specimen's table records roughly 31,000 clones. This sample is drawn from a study of T cells in women clearing cervical HPV infection. In the study overall: HLA type stays a possible confounder, typing being limited.

This CDR3 comprises 14 residues. Per germline, CDR1 KGHSH and CDR2 LQKENI. Deletions cut 5 bases from V and 4 bases from J, with 11 bases between. Study-level findings and limits: Repertoire richness, not evenness, was significantly elevated in CIN3+ cases versus controls. Cases and controls were distinguished at AUC 0.83 by richness and V genes.

This chain connects TRBV18 to TRBJ1-4; D possibly corresponds to TRBD1 (5 bases). Material for sequencing was blood buffy coat. This sequence was found in a woman aged 18 to 75 with a cervical HPV16 infection that either progressed to CIN3+ or cleared (not recorded which). The DNA read from the CDR3 is TGTGCCAGCTCATCCAGACAGCATAATGAAAAA. This translates into CASSSRQHNEK. The entire CDR3 is CASSSRQHNEKLFF.